This passage covers 8 T cell receptor beta chains from one sample sequenced in a study of T cells in Graves' hyperthyroidism and ophthalmopathy. Amplification of TCR beta CDR3 regions was performed using RNA transcripts as template. The TCR CDR3 first-round RT-PCR relied on the HTBI primer set. TCRdb itself ran the multiplex PCR reads through MiXCR, one entry per CDR3 protein. Of 280,000 or so distinct CDR3 sequences listed, over 12% are singletons. Sequencing used blood. The receptors come from a woman between 50 and 59 years old with Graves' hyperthyroidism that later progressed to Graves' ophthalmopathy.

This clonotype was seen ten or more times. CDR3 bases: TGCAGCGCAAACCCGACAGGGATGAACACTGAAGCTTTCTTT. As protein: CSANPTGMNTEAFF. This chain uses TRBV29-1 with TRBJ1-1, with 7 bases matching TRBD1. CDR1 is SQVTM, CDR2 ANQGSEA, per germline. The ends lost 7 bases at V and 0 bases at J; junction bases unmatched: 8. The CDR3 contains 14 residues.

A note on this clonotype: This clone may be a read error of a much larger clone one base away. The V gene is TRBV10-3, the J gene TRBJ2-3; TRBD2 aligns across 7 bases. CDR3 length: 15 residues. Germline CDR1 is ENHRY and CDR2 is SYGVKD. V lost 2 bases to trimming and J lost 2 bases; unmatched junction nucleotides: 4. The chain's CDR3 is CAISETSEYTDTQYF. CDR3 sequence (DNA): TGTGCCATCAGTGAGACTAGCGAATACACAGATACGCAGTATTTT.

This chain links TRBV30 with TRBJ2-1; D not certain. The CDR3 has 12 residues. From germline, CDR1 is GTSNPN and CDR2 SVGIG (reference sequence). Trimming stripped 1 base from V and 9 bases from J, with 10 bases between. The CDR3 bases are TGTGCCTGGAGTGCCCAATTCTCTGAGCAGTTCTTC. Its translation: CAWSAQFSEQFF.

This clonotype was seen a handful of times. A read error may explain this, as a much larger clone is one base away. The genes are TRBV28 and TRBJ1-5; D remains unclear. Germline values: CDR1 MDHEN, CDR2 SYDVKM. Trimming shortened V by 11 bases and J by 1 base, and 24 bases separated the two germline ends. The CDR3 has 17 residues. CDR3 DNA sequence: TGTGCCGGCAACCTGCGAGGGTTTTTTAGGAGCAATCAGCCCCAGCATTTT. This encodes CAGNLRGFFRSNQPQHF.

This clonotype was observed a few times. The rearrangement uses TRBV6-4 and TRBJ2-1; 11 bases match TRBD1. The germline gives CDR1 MRHNA, CDR2 SNTAGT. There are 16 residues in the CDR3. J was trimmed by 9 bases and V by 0 bases; bases with no gene match: 7. The CDR3 coding sequence is TGTGCCAGCAGTGACTCGTGGGGACAGGGGGATTTTGAGCAGTTCTTC. Residues: CASSDSWGQGDFEQFF.

This clonotype was seen only a few times. The rearrangement joins TRBV20-1 to TRBJ2-7, with D possibly called TRBD1 or TRBD2 (6 bases each). This CDR3 region has 13 residues. In germline, CDR1 is DFQATT, CDR2 SNEGSKA (reference sequence). V was trimmed by 6 bases and J by 6 bases, leaving 18 bases between them. The CDR3 coding sequence is TGCAGTGCACCGGACAGAGTGCGGGGCGAGCAGTACTTC. Amino acid sequence: CSAPDRVRGEQYF.

This clonotype has a count of ten or more. This chain joins TRBV7-2 and TRBJ2-5; possible D gene TRBD1, 6 bases. V was shortened by 5 bases and J by 1 base, with 11 bases between the two germline ends. Looked up from germline, CDR1 is SGHTA and CDR2 is FQGNSA. The CDR3 is 14 amino acids. The CDR3 DNA reads TGTGCCAGCAGCCCAGGGGCAGTCCAAGAGACCCAGTACTTC. This sequence encodes CASSPGAVQETQYF. The full variable domain, its missing parts supplied by reference TRBV7-2 and TRBJ2-5, is GAGVSQSPSNKVTEKGKDVELRCDPISGHTALYWYRQSLGQGLEFLIYFQGNSAPDKSGLPSDRFSAERTGGSVSTLTIQRTQQEDSAVYLCASSPGAVQETQYFGPGTRLLVL.

Many counts were recorded for this clonotype. The CDR3, as DNA: TGTGCCAGCAGCCGAACGCCGTCCTACGAGCAGTACTTC. As protein: CASSRTPSYEQYF. The chain has TRBV7-9 and TRBJ2-7; D call uncertain. The CDR3 covers 13 residues. Germline values: CDR1 SEHNR, CDR2 FQNEAQ (reference sequence). The V and J ends lost 5 bases and 1 base respectively, with 9 bases between them.